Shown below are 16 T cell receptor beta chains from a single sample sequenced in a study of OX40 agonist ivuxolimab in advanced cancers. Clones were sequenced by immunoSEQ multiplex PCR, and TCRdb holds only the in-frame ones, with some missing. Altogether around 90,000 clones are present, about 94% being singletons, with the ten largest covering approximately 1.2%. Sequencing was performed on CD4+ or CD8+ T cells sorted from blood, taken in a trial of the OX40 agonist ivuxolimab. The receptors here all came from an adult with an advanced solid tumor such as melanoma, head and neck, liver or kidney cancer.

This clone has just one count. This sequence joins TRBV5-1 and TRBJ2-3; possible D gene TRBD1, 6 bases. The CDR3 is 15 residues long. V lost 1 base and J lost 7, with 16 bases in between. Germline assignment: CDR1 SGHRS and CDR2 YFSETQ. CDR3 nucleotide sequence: TGCGCCAGCAGCTTGTTGGGTGGGGGCGATAATACGCAGTATTTT. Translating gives CASSLLGGGDNTQYF.

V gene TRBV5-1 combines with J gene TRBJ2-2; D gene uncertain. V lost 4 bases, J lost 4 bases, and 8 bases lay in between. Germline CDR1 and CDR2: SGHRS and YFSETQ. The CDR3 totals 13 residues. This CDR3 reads CASSLQPTGELFF. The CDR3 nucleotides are TGCGCCAGCAGCCTACAACCCACCGGGGAGCTGTTTTTT.

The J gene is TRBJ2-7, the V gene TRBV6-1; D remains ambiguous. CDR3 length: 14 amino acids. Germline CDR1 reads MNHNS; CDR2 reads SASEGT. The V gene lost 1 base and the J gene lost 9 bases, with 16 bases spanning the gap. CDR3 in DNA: TGTGCCAGCAGTGAAGGCAGGCAACTACGAGGGCAGTACTTC. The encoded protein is CASSEGRQLRGQYF.

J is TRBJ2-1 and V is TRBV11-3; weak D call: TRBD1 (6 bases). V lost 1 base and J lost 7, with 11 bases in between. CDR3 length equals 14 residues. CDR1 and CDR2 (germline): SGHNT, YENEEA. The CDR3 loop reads CASSLVQGRNEQFF. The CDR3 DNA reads TGTGCCAGCAGCTTAGTTCAGGGGCGGAATGAGCAGTTCTTC.

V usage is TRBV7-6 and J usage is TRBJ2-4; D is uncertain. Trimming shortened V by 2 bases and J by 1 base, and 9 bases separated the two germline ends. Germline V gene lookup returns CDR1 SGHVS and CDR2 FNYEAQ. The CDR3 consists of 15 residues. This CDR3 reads CASSLPEGAKNIQYF. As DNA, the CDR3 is TGTGCCAGCAGCTTACCCGAAGGGGCCAAAAACATTCAGTACTTC.

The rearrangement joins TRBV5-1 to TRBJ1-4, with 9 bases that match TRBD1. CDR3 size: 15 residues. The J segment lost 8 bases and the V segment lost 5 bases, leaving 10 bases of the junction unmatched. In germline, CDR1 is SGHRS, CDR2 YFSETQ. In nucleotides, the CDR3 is TGCGCCAGCAGGGATGGGACAGGGATAGGGGAAAAACTGTTTTTT. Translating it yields CASRDGTGIGEKLFF.

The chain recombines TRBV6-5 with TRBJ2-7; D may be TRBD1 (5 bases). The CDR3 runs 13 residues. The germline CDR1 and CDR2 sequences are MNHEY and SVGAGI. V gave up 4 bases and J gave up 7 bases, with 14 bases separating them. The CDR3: CASSLLGDREQYF. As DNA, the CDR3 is TGTGCCAGCAGTTTGTTAGGGGATCGGGAGCAGTACTTC.

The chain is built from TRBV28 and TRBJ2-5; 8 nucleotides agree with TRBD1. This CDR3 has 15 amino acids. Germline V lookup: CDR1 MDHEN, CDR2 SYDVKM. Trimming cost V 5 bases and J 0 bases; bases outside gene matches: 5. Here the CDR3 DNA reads TGTGCCAGCAGTCCCCGACAGGGGAACCAAGAGACCCAGTACTTC. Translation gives CASSPRQGNQETQYF.

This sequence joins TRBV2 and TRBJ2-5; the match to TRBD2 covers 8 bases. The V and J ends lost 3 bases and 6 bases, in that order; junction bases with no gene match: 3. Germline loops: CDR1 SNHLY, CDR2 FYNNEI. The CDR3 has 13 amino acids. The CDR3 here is CASSDRGRKTQYF. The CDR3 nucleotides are TGTGCCAGCAGTGACCGCGGGAGGAAGACCCAGTACTTC.

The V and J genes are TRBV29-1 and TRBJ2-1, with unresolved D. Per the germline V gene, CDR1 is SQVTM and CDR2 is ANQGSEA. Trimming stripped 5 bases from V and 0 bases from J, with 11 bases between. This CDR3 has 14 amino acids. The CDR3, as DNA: TGCAGCGTTCTGAAGGGAAGCTCCTACAATGAGCAGTTCTTC. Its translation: CSVLKGSSYNEQFF.

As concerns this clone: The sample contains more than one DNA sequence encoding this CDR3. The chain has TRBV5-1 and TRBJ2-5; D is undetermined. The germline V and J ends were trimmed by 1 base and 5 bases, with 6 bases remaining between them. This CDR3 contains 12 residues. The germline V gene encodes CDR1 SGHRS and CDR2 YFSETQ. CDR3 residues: CASSLSSETQYF. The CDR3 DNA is TGCGCCAGCAGCTTGTCATCCGAGACCCAGTACTTC.

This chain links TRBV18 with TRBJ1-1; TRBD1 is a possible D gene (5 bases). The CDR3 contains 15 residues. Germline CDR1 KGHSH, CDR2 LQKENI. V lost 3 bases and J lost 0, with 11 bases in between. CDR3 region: CASSPGEEMNTEAFF. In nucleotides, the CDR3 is TGTGCCAGCTCACCGGGGGAGGAAATGAACACTGAAGCTTTCTTT.

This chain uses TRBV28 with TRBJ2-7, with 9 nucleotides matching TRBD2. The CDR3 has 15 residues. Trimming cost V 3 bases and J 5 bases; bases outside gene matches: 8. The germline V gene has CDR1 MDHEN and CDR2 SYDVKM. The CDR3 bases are TGTGCCAGCAGTTTCCCCACTAGCGGGTCTCACGAGCAGTACTTC. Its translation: CASSFPTSGSHEQYF.

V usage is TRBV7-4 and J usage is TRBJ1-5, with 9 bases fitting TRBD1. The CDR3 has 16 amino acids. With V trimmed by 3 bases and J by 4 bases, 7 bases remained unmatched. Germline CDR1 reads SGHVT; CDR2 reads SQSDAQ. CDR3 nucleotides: TGTGCCAGCAGCTTCGGACAGGGGCTGGGAAATCAGCCCCAGCATTTT. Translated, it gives CASSFGQGLGNQPQHF.

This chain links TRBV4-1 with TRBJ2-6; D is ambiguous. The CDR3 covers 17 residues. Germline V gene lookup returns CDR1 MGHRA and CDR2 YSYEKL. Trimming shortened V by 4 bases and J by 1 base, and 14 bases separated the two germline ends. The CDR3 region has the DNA TGCGCCAGCAGCCTCGACTCCCGGAGTTCTGGGGCCAACGTCCTGACTTTC. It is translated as CASSLDSRSSGANVLTF.

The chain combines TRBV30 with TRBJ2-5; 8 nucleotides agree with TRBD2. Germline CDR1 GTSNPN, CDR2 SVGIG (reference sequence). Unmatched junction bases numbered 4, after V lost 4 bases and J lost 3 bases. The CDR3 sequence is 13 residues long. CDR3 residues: CAWNLLAEETQYF. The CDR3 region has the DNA TGTGCCTGGAACCTACTAGCGGAAGAGACCCAGTACTTC.